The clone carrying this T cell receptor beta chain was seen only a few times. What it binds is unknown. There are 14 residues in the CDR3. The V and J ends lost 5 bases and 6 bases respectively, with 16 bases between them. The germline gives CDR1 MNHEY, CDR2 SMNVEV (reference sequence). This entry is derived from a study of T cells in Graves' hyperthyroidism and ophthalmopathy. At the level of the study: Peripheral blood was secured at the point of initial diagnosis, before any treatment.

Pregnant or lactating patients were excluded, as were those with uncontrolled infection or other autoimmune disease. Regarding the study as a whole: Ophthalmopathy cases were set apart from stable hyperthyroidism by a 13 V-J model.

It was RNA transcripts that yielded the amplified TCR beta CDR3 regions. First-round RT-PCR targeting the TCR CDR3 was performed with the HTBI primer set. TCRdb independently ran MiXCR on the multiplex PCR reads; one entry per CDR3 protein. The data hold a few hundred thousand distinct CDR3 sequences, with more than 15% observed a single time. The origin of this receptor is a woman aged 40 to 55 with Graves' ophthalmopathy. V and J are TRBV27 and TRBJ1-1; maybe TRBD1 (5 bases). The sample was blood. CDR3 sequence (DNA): TGTGCCAGCAGTCCCAGCAGGGTTAACGCTGAAGCTTTCTTT. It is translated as CASSPSRVNAEAFF.